This T cell receptor (beta chain) was obtained from a study of T cell changes during pregnancy in multiple sclerosis. This CDR3 is 15 amino acids long. Germline CDR1 and CDR2: GTSNPN and SVGIG (reference sequence). Trimming shortened V by 2 bases and J by 4 bases, and 17 bases separated the two germline ends. Sequenced by immunoSEQ multiplex PCR; TCRdb stores in-frame clones only, minus some. The sample holds more than 60,000 clones, over 75% seen once. This sequence joins TRBV30 and TRBJ1-1; D is possibly TRBD1 (5 bases). This specimen was CD4+ T cells from peripheral blood mononuclear cells, taken in the third trimester of pregnancy. The TCR comes from a female donor in good health, enrolled as a control in a pregnancy study. The CDR3 loop reads CAWSHTGPLGTEAFF. In nucleotides, the CDR3 is TGTGCCTGGAGTCACACAGGACCTTTGGGCACTGAAGCTTTCTTT. Drawing the rest from reference TRBV30 and TRBJ1-1, the complete variable domain is SQTIHQWPATLVQPVGSPLSLECTVEGTSNPNLYWYRQAAGRGLQLLFYSVGIGQISSEVPQNLSASRPQDRQFILSSKKLLLSDSGFYLCAWSHTGPLGTEAFFGQGTRLTVV.